This T cell receptor beta chain derives from a study of blood T cell repertoires in COVID-19. Turning to the study itself: Samples of COVID-19 (acute and convalescent) were obtained from the United States, Italy and Spain.

The CDR3 runs to 18 residues. CDR1 and CDR2 (germline): MDHEN, SYDVKM. The V segment lost 10 bases and the J segment 0 bases; nucleotides outside the gene matches: 14. Data came from immunoSEQ multiplex PCR; TCRdb stores just in-frame clones and leaves some out. The table has about 98,000 clones, about 81% seen once. This sequence was found in a man between 65 and 85 years old with acute or convalescent COVID-19. The material sequenced was peripheral blood. The chain recombines TRBV28 with TRBJ2-1; TRBD2 aligns across 11 bases. CDR3 in DNA: TGTGCCACCAACGAGGGACTAGCGGCCGTACTCTCCTACAATGAGCAGTTCTTC. Encoded protein: CATNEGLAAVLSYNEQFF.